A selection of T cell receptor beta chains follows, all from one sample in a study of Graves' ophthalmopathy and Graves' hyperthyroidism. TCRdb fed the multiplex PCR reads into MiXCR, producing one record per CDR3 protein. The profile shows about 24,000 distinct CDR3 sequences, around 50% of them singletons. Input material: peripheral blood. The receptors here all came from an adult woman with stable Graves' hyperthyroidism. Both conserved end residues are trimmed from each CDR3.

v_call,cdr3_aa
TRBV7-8,ASSLVTGGYIANTGELY
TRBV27,ASSLGGHRAYEQY
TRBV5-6,ASSLWTATNEKLF
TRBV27,ASSLSPGYEQY
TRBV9,ASSVVGGGALSGNTIY
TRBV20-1,SARAYASGRDNTGELY
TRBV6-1,ASSEASGQGYQQY
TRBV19,ASSGTTGQGPLH
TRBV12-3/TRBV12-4,ASTSGTALYGYT
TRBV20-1,SAFGGIHYSYNEQF
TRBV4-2,ASSQDSPSSYNEQF
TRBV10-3,AISESREDEQF
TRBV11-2,ASSLDSVYSTDTQY
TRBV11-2,ASSSSGTGSSTDTQY
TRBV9,ASSVAGAYYGYT
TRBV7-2,ASSLRRTSGSYEQY
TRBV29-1,SVGGHGEQY
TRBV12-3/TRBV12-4,ASSRDNSIEKLF
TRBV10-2,ASSESGSRAPNEKLF
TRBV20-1,SAVQWPLGGSGETQY
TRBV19,ASSAGLRSYNGQF
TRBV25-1,ASSIPTANYGYT
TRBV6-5,ASSLGGIYNEQF
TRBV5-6,ASSLGTGNEQF
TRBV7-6,ASSSGTRGGQF
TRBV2,ASEGLAGNEQF
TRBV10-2,ASSEWARRTYNEQF
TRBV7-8,ASSLAGGGNKPQH
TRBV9,ASSGQGAYEQY
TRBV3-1,ASSQDSGAGVYEQY
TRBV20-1,SARLVTSGRSHEQF
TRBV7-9,ASSPRTGSSTDTQY
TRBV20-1,SPGQGADEQY
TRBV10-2,ASSDRVTDTQY
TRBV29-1,SLGLAGGPSEQY
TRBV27,ASSPAGAGGGSTYEQY
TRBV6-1,ASRLDSFGAIVLP
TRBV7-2,ASSLAGVDTQY
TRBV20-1,SGDREETQY
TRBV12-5,ASGSGTGPGELF
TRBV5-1,ASSHSSYEQY
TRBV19,ATGEGYT
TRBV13,ARRRGAMNTEAF
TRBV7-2,ASSSPAGADTQY
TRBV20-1,SGGGPSTDTQY
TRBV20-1,SALGQSGVNEQY
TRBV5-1,ASSLGGNYEQY
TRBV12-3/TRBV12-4,ASSRSLASGQY
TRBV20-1,SARDGDRANEKLF
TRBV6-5,ASRLTGGKSYEQY